By sample share, the clone carrying this T cell receptor (beta chain) is medium-sized. Its antigen is not known. A single record per CDR3 protein comes from TCRdb applying MiXCR to the reads. The sample carries about 240,000 distinct CDR3 sequences, around an eighth recorded once. The record originates from a study of T cell repertoires in cytomegalovirus infection. About the study: It can be stated that public TCR beta signatures indicated CMV infection as well as a matching HLA type. Study findings and constraints: Cumulated frequencies of public TCR beta families served to identify carriers of CMV plus the relevant HLA. HLA-C-restricted CMV clonotypes gave the most frequent clonotype in two of eight donors.

CDR3 size: 16 residues. The trim removed 6 bases at V and 8 bases at J, leaving 13 bases unmatched. The material sequenced was PBMCs. The origin of this receptor is a human donor in good health (CMV status not recorded). Some clones in this sample may be carry-over from other donors' samples. The chain is built from TRBV12-3 or TRBV12-4 and TRBJ2-1; 10 bases align to TRBD2. The CDR3: CASRPLGASGRDEQFF. The CDR3 DNA follows: TGTGCCAGCAGGCCCCTCGGGGCTAGCGGGAGAGATGAGCAGTTCTTC.